This entry lists 14 T cell receptor beta chains sequenced from one sample in a study of post-analysis software for immune sequencing data. Whole-study results and caveats: In patients, TRBV5-6, TRBV5-1 and TRBV20-1 belonged to five TRBV segments found more frequently than in controls.

These receptors' targets are unknown. TCR beta libraries were prepared from cDNA with unique molecular identifiers. TCRdb ran MiXCR on the PCR reads and lists one entry per CDR3 protein. Altogether about 200,000 distinct CDR3 sequences are present, approximately 29% being singletons, with the ten largest covering less than 4%. Sample: blood. The receptors were gathered from a girl aged 2-17 years with multiple sclerosis.

Turning to this clonotype: This may stem from a read error, because a much larger clone lies one nucleotide away. The V gene is TRBV5-6, the J gene TRBJ2-7; D tentatively reads TRBD1 or TRBD2 (6 bases each). From germline, CDR1 is SGHDT and CDR2 YYEEEE. CDR3 size: 13 residues. Trimming took 1 base from V and 5 from J, leaving 10 bases between them. CDR3 region: CASSLRGPHEQYF. CDR3 sequence (DNA): TGTGCCAGCAGCTTGCGGGGGCCCCACGAGCAGTACTTC.

This clonotype appeared many times. The chain carries TRBV4-1 and TRBJ2-1; 7 bases match TRBD2. J was trimmed by 3 bases and V by 4 bases; bases with no gene match: 12. Germline CDR1 MGHRA, CDR2 YSYEKL. The CDR3 sequence is 17 residues long. CDR3 protein: CASSRGEGGSGYNEQFF. CDR3 bases: TGCGCCAGCAGCCGCGGGGAGGGAGGGAGCGGCTACAATGAGCAGTTCTTC.

This clonotype was counted many times. One end of the junction fails to match germline, which may point to a read error. J is TRBJ2-7 and V is TRBV5-5, with D tentatively TRBD1 or TRBD2 (5 bases each). The CDR3 runs 15 residues. CDR1 SGHKS and CDR2 YYEKEE come from the germline V gene (reference sequence). DNA for the CDR3: TGTGCCAACAGCTTGGGTGGGGGAGCATCCTACGAGCAGTACTTC. This gives the protein CANSLGGGASYEQYF. The whole variable domain, filled in from reference TRBV5-5 and TRBJ2-7, reads DAGVTQSPTHLIKTRGQQVTLRCSPISGHKSVSWYQQVLGQGPQFIFQYYEKEERGRGNFPDRFSARQFPNYSSELNVNALLLGDSALYLCANSLGGGASYEQYFGPGTRLTVT.

Concerning this clonotype itself: This could be a read error, since a much larger clone is one nucleotide away. The chain joins TRBV6-5 to TRBJ2-7; D is possibly TRBD1 (5 bases). CDR3 length: 14 residues. Germline CDR1 reads MNHEY; CDR2 reads SVGAGI. V lost 6 bases to trimming and J lost 1 base, with 13 bases between them. Written as DNA, the CDR3 is TGTGCCAGCAGGGACCAGGGATATTCCTACGAGCAGTACTTC. This codes for CASRDQGYSYEQYF.

This clonotype has at least ten counts. The chain couples TRBV7-8 to TRBJ2-7, with TRBD1 identical over 10 bases. Trimming cost V 5 bases and J 6 bases; bases outside gene matches: 7. This CDR3 has 14 amino acids. Germline loops: CDR1 SGHVS, CDR2 FQNEAQ. As DNA, the CDR3 is TGTGCCAGCAGCCCGACAGGGGGCGTCGCCGAGCAGTACTTC. Amino acid sequence: CASSPTGGVAEQYF. The variable domain in full, completed from reference TRBV7-8 and TRBJ2-7, reads GAGVSQSPRYKVAKRGQDVALRCDPISGHVSLFWYQQALGQGPEFLTYFQNEAQLDKSGLPSDRFFAERPEGSVSTLKIQRTQQEDSAVYLCASSPTGGVAEQYFGPGTRLTVT.

This clonotype was seen repeatedly, ten times or more. This rearrangement joins TRBV5-1 to TRBJ1-4, with 8 bases identical to TRBD1. With 4 bases clipped from V and 6 bases from J, the junction kept 8 bases outside the gene matches. CDR3 length: 15 amino acids. Germline-derived CDR1 and CDR2 are SGHRS and YFSETQ. Here the CDR3 reads CASSRQQGEDEKLFF. CDR3 nucleotide sequence: TGCGCCAGCAGCCGTCAACAGGGGGAGGATGAAAAACTGTTTTTT.

J is TRBJ1-6 and V is TRBV5-1; D perhaps matches TRBD1 (5 bases). V lost 2 bases and J lost 2, with 11 bases in between. This CDR3 is built from 16 residues. From germline, CDR1 is SGHRS and CDR2 YFSETQ. CDR3 loop: CASSFGGNPYNSPLHF. Written as DNA, the CDR3 is TGCGCCAGCAGCTTTGGGGGAAATCCCTATAATTCACCCCTCCACTTT. Full variable domain (outside the CDR3, taken from reference TRBV5-1 and TRBJ1-6): KAGVTQTPRYLIKTRGQQVTLSCSPISGHRSVSWYQQTPGQGLQFLFEYFSETQRNKGNFPGRFSGRQFSNSRSEMNVSTLELGDSALYLCASSFGGNPYNSPLHFGNGTRLTVT.

In this sample, this clonotype turned up many times. V is TRBV7-9 and J is TRBJ1-5, with no clear D. CDR1 and CDR2 from the germline V gene are SEHNR and FQNEAQ (reference sequence). Trimming shortened V by 1 base and J by 5 bases, and 12 bases separated the two germline ends. The CDR3 sequence is 15 residues long. CDR3 protein: CASSLGTGPYQPQHF. CDR3 nucleotides: TGTGCCAGCAGCTTAGGGACCGGCCCCTATCAGCCCCAGCATTTT.

This clonotype was observed at least ten times. The genes are TRBV20-1 and TRBJ2-1; TRBD2 matches 9 bases. The trim removed 2 bases at V and 9 bases at J, leaving 8 bases unmatched. The CDR3 is 14 amino acids. Germline lookup yields CDR1 DFQATT and CDR2 SNEGSKA (reference sequence). The CDR3 sequence is CSARLAGNLGEQFF. CDR3 DNA sequence: TGCAGTGCTAGACTAGCGGGGAACCTGGGTGAGCAGTTCTTC.

This clonotype was detected once. CDR3: CSVVSRGDTIYF. CDR3 coding DNA: TGCAGCGTTGTCTCCAGGGGGGACACCATATATTTT. The chain uses TRBV29-1 and TRBJ1-3; TRBD1 agrees at 7 bases. Germline CDR1 is SQVTM and CDR2 is ANQGSEA. This CDR3 is built from 12 residues. The J segment lost 8 bases and the V segment lost 4 bases, leaving 5 bases of the junction unmatched.

At least ten counts were recorded for this clonotype. The gene calls are TRBV6-2 or TRBV6-3 and TRBJ1-2, with D maybe TRBD1 (5 bases). V was shortened by 0 bases and J by 5 bases, with 16 bases between the two germline ends. The CDR3 covers 16 residues. Germline V gives CDR1 MNHEY, CDR2 SVGEGT. For the CDR3, the DNA is TGTGCCAGCAGTTACTCGTCGGGACGGAGCCTTTATGGCTACACCTTC. Protein: CASSYSSGRSLYGYTF.

This clonotype was observed many times. Relative to the germline gene, one junction end is altered; a read error may explain this. The chain joins TRBV20-1 to TRBJ2-3; D may be TRBD2 (5 bases). The CDR3 runs 14 residues. Germline V gene lookup returns CDR1 DFQATT and CDR2 SNEGSKA (reference sequence). The CDR3: CGANPRTSTDTQYF. In nucleotides, the CDR3 is TGCGGTGCTAACCCCAGGACTAGCACAGATACGCAGTATTTT.

This clonotype was found a few times. The J gene is TRBJ2-2, the V gene TRBV15; 9 positions match TRBD1. The junction had 3 bases not matched to a gene; V was cut back by 3 bases and J by 4 bases. The length of the CDR3 is 15 residues. Germline assignment: CDR1 LNHNV and CDR2 YYDKDF (reference sequence). CDR3 residues: CATSSRDRVTGELFF. The CDR3 DNA reads TGTGCCACCAGCAGCCGGGACAGGGTCACCGGGGAGCTGTTTTTT.

There are a few counts of this clonotype. The V gene is TRBV20-1, the J gene TRBJ1-1, with D perhaps matching TRBD1 (6 bases). This CDR3 is built from 12 residues. CDR1 is DFQATT, CDR2 SNEGSKA, per germline (reference sequence). The V end was cut by 8 bases, the J end by 4 bases, with 14 bases between. This CDR3 is CSTTGPSTEAFF. For the CDR3, the DNA is TGCAGTACTACAGGGCCGAGCACTGAAGCTTTCTTT.